A selection of T cell receptor beta chains follows, all from one sample in a study of cytomegalovirus exposure and HLA in healthy donors. The method was immunoSEQ multiplex PCR; TCRdb's version includes in-frame clones alone and lacks a portion of them. Altogether about 130,000 clones are present, less than 85% being singletons, with the ten largest covering 7% to 9.5%. Sequenced input: PBMCs. Receptors originate from a man aged 25-45 years in good health and CMV-seropositive. The CDR3 runs from the conserved cysteine through the conserved F or W. A D gene is named only where the DNA matches it firmly. The listing skips clone size in some rows; elsewhere it reads once, few, many or a size class.

>TRBJ2-7|TRBD2|TRBV7-3|14|once
TGTGCCAGCAGCCCGAGCGGGGGCCCCTACGAGCAGTACTTC
CASSPSGGPYEQYF
>TRBJ1-6|.|TRBV15|16|once
TGTGCCACCAGCAGCCCCGCGGGGGTTCCTAATTCACCCCTCCACTTT
CATSSPAGVPNSPLHF
>TRBJ1-1|.|TRBV5-1|15|.
TGCGCCAGCAGCTCGGACGGAGGGAGCGACACTGAAGCTTTCTTT
CASSSDGGSDTEAFF
>TRBJ1-1|.|TRBV6-5|13|.
TGTGCCAGCAGTTACAGAGGGAACACTGAAGCTTTCTTT
CASSYRGNTEAFF
>TRBJ1-1|.|TRBV7-9|10|.
TGTTCCAGCAGCCTCACTGAAGCTTTCTTT
CSSSLTEAFF
>TRBJ1-2|.|TRBV30|15|.
TGTGCCTGGAGCGGTGGGACAAATTTTAACTATGGCTACACCTTC
CAWSGGTNFNYGYTF
>TRBJ1-1|.|TRBV27|14|.
TGTGCCAGCAGGGTTAGGGGGTCCAGGACTGAAGCTTTCTTT
CASRVRGSRTEAFF
>TRBJ1-1|.|TRBV10-3|12|few
TGTGCCACCGAGGGAGGCGGGACTGAAGCTTTCTTT
CATEGGGTEAFF
>TRBJ2-6|TRBD1|TRBV19|18|.
TGTGCCAGTAGTATGGGCCGGACAGGGGGTAGTGGGGCCAACGTCCTGACTTTC
CASSMGRTGGSGANVLTF
>TRBJ1-2|.|TRBV6-5|15|.
TGTGCCAGCAGTTCTACAGGGATGGGGTCCTATGGCTACACCTTC
CASSSTGMGSYGYTF
>TRBJ1-6|.|TRBV6-1|18|.
TGTGCCAGCAGTGAGTTGGGGCCGCCTAGCTCCTATAATTCACCCCTCCACTTT
CASSELGPPSSYNSPLHF
>TRBJ1-1|TRBD1|TRBV6-6|14|.
TGTGCCAGCAGCACAGGGGGCGTAAGGACTGAAGCTTTCTTT
CASSTGGVRTEAFF
>TRBJ2-7|TRBD2|TRBV10-1|14|.
TGCGCCAGCAGTCTAGCGGGGGGGCTCGGCGAGCAGTACTTC
CASSLAGGLGEQYF
>TRBJ2-2|TRBD1|TRBV27|14|.
TGTGCCAGCAGGGAAACAGGGGTTCCCGGGGAGCTGTTTTTT
CASRETGVPGELFF
>TRBJ1-5|.|TRBV27|15|.
TGTGCCAGCAGTTGGGCAGGGACACTAGATCAGCCCCAGCATTTT
CASSWAGTLDQPQHF
>TRBJ2-7|.|TRBV4-1|15|few
TGCGCCAGCAGCCAAGAGGAAGCCGATGGGAGGGAGCAGTACTTC
CASSQEEADGREQYF
>TRBJ2-2|.|TRBV6-5|16|few
TGTGCCAGCAGTTACGATCACAGGCGGCTTACCGGGGAGCTGTTTTTT
CASSYDHRRLTGELFF
>TRBJ2-7|TRBD1|TRBV2|14|.
TGTGCCAGCAGCTACTCAGGACAGGGCTACGAGCAGTACTTC
CASSYSGQGYEQYF
>TRBJ2-5|.|TRBV5-1|14|once
TGCGCCAGCAGCTTGGGACAGTTCCAAGAGACCCAGTACTTC
CASSLGQFQETQYF
>TRBJ2-6|.|TRBV19|12|once
TGTGCCAGCCGGGAAGGGGCCAACGTCCTGACTTTC
CASREGANVLTF
>TRBJ2-5|.|TRBV19|13|.
TGTGCCAGTAGTATAATTGCCCAGGGGACCCAGTACTTC
CASSIIAQGTQYF
>TRBJ2-7|TRBD2|TRBV6-1|15|once
TGTGCCAGCAGCTTCGGGAGGAGCCATCTCTACGAGCAGTACTTC
CASSFGRSHLYEQYF
>TRBJ1-1|.|TRBV21-1|16|.
TGTGCCAGCAGCAAAGCATTGGGACAGTCGAACACTGAAGCTTTCTTT
CASSKALGQSNTEAFF
>TRBJ2-5|.|TRBV29-1|15|.
TGCAGCGTTGATATCCTGGGGGGTAGAGAAGAGACCCAGTACTTC
CSVDILGGREETQYF
>TRBJ1-1|.|TRBV5-1|15|few
TGCGCCAGCAGTTGGGAATCCAGGGGGAACACTGAAGCTTTCTTT
CASSWESRGNTEAFF
>TRBJ1-1|.|TRBV6-5|16|.
TGTGCCAGCAGTTACAGCGGGGCAGGGCGTAACACTGAAGCTTTCTTT
CASSYSGAGRNTEAFF
>TRBJ2-7|TRBD2|TRBV19|16|.
TGTGCCAGTAGTACTCCCCGGCGGGGGGGACCCTACGAGCAGTACTTC
CASSTPRRGGPYEQYF
>TRBJ2-2|.|TRBV5-5|15|.
TGTGCCAGCAGCTTGTGGACAGACGACACCGGGGAGCTGTTTTTT
CASSLWTDDTGELFF